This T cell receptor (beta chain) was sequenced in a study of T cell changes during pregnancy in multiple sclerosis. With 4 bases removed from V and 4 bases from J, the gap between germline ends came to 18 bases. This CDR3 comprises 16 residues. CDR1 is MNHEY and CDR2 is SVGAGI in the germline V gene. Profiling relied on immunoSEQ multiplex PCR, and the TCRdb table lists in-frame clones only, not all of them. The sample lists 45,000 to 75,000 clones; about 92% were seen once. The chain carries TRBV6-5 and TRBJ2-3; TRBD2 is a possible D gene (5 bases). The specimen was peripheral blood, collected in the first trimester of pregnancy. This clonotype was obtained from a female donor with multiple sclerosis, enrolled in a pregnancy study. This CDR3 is CASSLGTRSRPDTQYF. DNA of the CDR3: TGTGCCAGCAGTTTAGGCACTAGATCTAGGCCAGATACGCAGTATTTT.